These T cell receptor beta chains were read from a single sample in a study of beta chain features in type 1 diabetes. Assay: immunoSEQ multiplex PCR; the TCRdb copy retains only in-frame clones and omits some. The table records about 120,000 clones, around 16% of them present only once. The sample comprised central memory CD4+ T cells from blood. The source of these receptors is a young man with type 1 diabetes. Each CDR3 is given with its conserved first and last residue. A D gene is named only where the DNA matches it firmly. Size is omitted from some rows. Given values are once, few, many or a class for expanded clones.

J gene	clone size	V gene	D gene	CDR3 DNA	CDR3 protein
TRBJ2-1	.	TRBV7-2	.	TGTGCCAGCAGCTTAGGTTGGGCAAATGTTGAGCAGTTCTTC	CASSLGWANVEQFF
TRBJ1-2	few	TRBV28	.	TGTGCCAGCACGCAGGGGCGGGGCTACACCTTC	CASTQGRGYTF
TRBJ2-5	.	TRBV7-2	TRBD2	TGTGCCAGCAGCCGTAGCGGGGGGCCCGGGGTTAACCAGTACTTC	CASSRSGGPGVNQYF
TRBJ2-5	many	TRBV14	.	TGTGCCAGCAGCCGGGGAGAAGAGACCCAGTACTTC	CASSRGEETQYF
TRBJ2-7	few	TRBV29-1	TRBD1	TGCAGCGTTAGTGGGACAGGGGAACGGGAGGGACTCTACGAGCAGTACTTC	CSVSGTGEREGLYEQYF
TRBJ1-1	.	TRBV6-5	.	TGTGCCAGCAGCCTTACGGGGGGTGGCACTGAAGCTTTCTTT	CASSLTGGGTEAFF
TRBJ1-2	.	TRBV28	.	TGTGCCAGCAGTTATGAGGAGTACGAGTACACCTTC	CASSYEEYEYTF
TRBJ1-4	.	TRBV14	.	TGTGCCAGCAGCAAACTACAGACTTCTAATGAAAAACTGTTTTTT	CASSKLQTSNEKLFF
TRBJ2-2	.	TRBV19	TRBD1	TGTGCCAGTAGTATTCCTGCTGGACAGGACGTTTACACCGGGGAGCTGTTTTTT	CASSIPAGQDVYTGELFF
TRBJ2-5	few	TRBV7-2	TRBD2	TGTGCCAGCAGCTTTGCCGCGGGGGTTGGAGAGACCCAGTACTTC	CASSFAAGVGETQYF
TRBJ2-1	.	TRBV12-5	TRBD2	TGTGCTAGTGGCACGGGGGGGAGCGTGTACAATGAGCAGTTCTTC	CASGTGGSVYNEQFF
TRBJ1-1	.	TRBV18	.	TGTGCCAGCTCACCACTTGGGACGTTCGATGAAGCTTTCTTT	CASSPLGTFDEAFF
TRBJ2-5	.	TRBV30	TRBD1	TGTGCCTGGAGTGTCGGGACAGGGGGAAGGGAGACCCAGTACTTC	CAWSVGTGGRETQYF
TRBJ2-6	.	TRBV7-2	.	TGTGCCAGCAGCTTAATGGGCCTCTCTGGGGCCAACGTCCTGACTTTC	CASSLMGLSGANVLTF
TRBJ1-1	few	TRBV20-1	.	TGCAGTGCTCAAGAGAATGAAGCTTTCTTT	CSAQENEAFF
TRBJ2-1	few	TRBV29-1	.	TGCAGCGTTGTCCGGGCATCCTACAATGAGCAGTTCTTC	CSVVRASYNEQFF
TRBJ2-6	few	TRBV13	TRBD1	TGTGCCAGCAGCTTAGGTCCCAGGGGGCCCGGGGCCAACGTCCTGACTTTC	CASSLGPRGPGANVLTF